Sequencing of this T cell receptor (beta chain) was carried out in a study of somatic mutations in cytotoxic T cells in rheumatoid arthritis. CDR3 length: 15 amino acids. V was pared by 2 bases and J by 3 bases, with 11 bases between. Germline V gene sequence: CDR1 SEHNR, CDR2 FQNEAQ (reference sequence). After CD4+ and CD8+ cells were isolated by positive magnetic bead selection, their purity was checked by flow cytometry. Using immunoSEQ multiplex PCR, the repertoire was profiled, and TCRdb retains in-frame clones only, with some absent. The sample contains over 15,000 clones, under 85% of which appear only once.

The receptor comes from a man in his late teens or twenties with rheumatoid arthritis. The sequenced sample was CD8+ T cells sorted from blood. The gene calls are TRBV7-9 and TRBJ2-1; D is tentatively TRBD1 or TRBD2 (5 bases each). The CDR3: CASSLPGHHYNEQFF. CDR3 bases: TGTGCCAGCAGCTTACCGGGGCACCACTACAATGAGCAGTTCTTC.